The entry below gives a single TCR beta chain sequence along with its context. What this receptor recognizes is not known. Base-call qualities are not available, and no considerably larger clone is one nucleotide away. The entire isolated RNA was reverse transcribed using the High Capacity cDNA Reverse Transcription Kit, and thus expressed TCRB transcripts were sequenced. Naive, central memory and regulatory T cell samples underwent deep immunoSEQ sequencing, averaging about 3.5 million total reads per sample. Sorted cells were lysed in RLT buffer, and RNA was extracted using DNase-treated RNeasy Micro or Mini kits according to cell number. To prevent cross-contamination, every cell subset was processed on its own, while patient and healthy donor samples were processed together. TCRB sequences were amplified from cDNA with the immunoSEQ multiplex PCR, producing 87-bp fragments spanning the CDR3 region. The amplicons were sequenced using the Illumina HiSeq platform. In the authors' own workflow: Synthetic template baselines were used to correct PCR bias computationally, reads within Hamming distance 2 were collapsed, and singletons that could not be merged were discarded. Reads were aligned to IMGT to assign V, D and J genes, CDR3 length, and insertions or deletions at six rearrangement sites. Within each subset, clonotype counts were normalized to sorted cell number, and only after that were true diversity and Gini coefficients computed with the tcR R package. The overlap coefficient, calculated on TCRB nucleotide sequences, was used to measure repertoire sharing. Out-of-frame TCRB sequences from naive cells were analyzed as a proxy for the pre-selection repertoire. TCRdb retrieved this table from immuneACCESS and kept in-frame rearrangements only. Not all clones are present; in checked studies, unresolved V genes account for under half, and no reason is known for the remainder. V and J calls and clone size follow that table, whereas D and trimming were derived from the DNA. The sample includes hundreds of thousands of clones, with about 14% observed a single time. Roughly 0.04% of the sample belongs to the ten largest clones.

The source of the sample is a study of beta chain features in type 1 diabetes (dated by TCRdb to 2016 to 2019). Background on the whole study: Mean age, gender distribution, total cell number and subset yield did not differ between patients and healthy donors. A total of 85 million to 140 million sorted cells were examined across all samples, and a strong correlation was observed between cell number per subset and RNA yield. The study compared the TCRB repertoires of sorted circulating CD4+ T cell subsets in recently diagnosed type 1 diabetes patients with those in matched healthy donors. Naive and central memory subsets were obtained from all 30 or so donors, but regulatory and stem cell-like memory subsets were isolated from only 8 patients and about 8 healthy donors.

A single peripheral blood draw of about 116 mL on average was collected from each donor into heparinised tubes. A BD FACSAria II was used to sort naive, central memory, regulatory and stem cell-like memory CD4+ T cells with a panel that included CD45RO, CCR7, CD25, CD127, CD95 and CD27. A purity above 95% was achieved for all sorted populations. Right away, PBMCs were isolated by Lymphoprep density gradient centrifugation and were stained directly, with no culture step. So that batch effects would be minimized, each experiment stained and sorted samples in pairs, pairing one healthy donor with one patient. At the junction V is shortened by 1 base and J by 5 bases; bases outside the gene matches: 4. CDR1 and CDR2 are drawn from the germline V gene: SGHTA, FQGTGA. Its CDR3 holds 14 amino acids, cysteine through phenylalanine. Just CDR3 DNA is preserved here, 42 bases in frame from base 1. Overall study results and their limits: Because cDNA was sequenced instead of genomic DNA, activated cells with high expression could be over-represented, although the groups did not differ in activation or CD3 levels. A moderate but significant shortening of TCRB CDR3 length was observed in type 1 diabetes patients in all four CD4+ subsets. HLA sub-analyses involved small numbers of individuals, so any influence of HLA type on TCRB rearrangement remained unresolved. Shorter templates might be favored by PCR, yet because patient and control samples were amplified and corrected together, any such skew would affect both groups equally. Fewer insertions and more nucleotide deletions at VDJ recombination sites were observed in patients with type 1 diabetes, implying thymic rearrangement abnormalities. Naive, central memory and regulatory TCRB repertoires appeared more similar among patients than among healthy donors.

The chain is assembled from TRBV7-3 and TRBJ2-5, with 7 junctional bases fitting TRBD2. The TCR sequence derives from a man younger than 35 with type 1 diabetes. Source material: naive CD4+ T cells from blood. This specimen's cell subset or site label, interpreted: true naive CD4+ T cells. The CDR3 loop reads CASSLNGGMETQYF. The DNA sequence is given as TGTGCCAGCAGCTTAAACGGGGGGATGGAGACCCAGTACTTC. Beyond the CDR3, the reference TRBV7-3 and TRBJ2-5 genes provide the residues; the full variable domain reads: GAGVSQTPSNKVTEKGKYVELRCDPISGHTALYWYRQSLGQGPEFLIYFQGTGAADDSGLPNDRFFAVRPEGSVSTLKIQRTERGDSAVYLCASSLNGGMETQYFGPGTRLLVL.